One and the same sample provided the 8 T cell receptor beta chains below, sequenced in a study of T cells in Graves' hyperthyroidism and ophthalmopathy. Using RNA transcripts as the source, TCR beta CDR3 regions were amplified. A first-round RT-PCR of the TCR CDR3 used the HTBI primer set. One entry per CDR3 protein, called by TCRdb with MiXCR from the multiplex PCR reads. The data contain more than 300,000 distinct CDR3 sequences, approximately 13% of them singletons. Sequenced input: blood. These receptors all stem from a woman between 18 and 30 years old with Graves' hyperthyroidism.

This clonotype showed up many times. This sequence joins TRBV5-8 and TRBJ1-5; D is possibly TRBD1 (6 bases). With 3 bases removed from V and 8 bases from J, the gap between germline ends came to 21 bases. Germline CDR1 SGHTS, CDR2 YDEGEE. The CDR3 totals 16 residues. CDR3 loop: CASSSPLDSLGEPQHF. The CDR3 nucleotides are TGTGCCAGCAGCTCCCCGTTGGACAGCCTAGGAGAGCCCCAGCATTTT. The entire variable domain, with the rest obtained from reference TRBV5-8 and TRBJ1-5, is as follows: EAGVTQSPTHLIKTRGQQATLRCSPISGHTSVYWYQQALGLGLQFLLWYDEGEERNRGNFPPRFSGRQFPNYSSELNVNALELEDSALYLCASSSPLDSLGEPQHFGDGTRLSIL.

This clonotype was recorded many times. The V call is TRBV14, the J call TRBJ1-1; unclear D gene. The CDR3 is 15 residues long. Between the trimmed V and J ends, which lost 2 bases and 3 bases, there was a span of 13 bases. CDR1 is SGHDN, CDR2 FVKESK, per germline. CDR3 DNA: TGTGCCAGCAGCCAATGGACCTCCCCGGACACTGAAGCTTTCTTT. Amino acids: CASSQWTSPDTEAFF.

This clonotype was picked up many times. The V gene is TRBV12-3 or TRBV12-4, the J gene TRBJ2-3; D might be TRBD1 or TRBD2, each matching 5 bases. V was shortened by 3 bases and J by 4 bases, with 8 bases between the two germline ends. There are 13 residues in the CDR3. CDR3 in DNA: TGTGCCAGCAGTTTCACGGGACCAGATACGCAGTATTTT. It encodes CASSFTGPDTQYF.

This clonotype was observed many times. The rearrangement uses TRBV6-5 and TRBJ1-1; possible D gene TRBD1, 5 bases. There are 15 residues in the CDR3. The germline CDR1 and CDR2 sequences are MNHEY and SVGAGI. V was trimmed by 0 bases and J by 4 bases, leaving 12 bases between them. The CDR3 here is CASSYSGRVGTEAFF. The DNA of the CDR3 is TGTGCCAGCAGTTACTCGGGGCGGGTGGGCACTGAAGCTTTCTTT.

This clonotype was found many times. The rearrangement uses TRBV6-2 or TRBV6-3 and TRBJ2-5; no clear D gene. V shed 0 bases and J shed 9 bases, with 11 bases lying between them. The CDR3 extends over 13 amino acids. Germline V CDR1 and CDR2: MNHEY, SVGEGT. The CDR3 DNA follows: TGTGCCAGCAGTTACTCGAACCGCTTCTCCCAGTACTTC. This gives the protein CASSYSNRFSQYF.

This clonotype was seen many times. The chain combines TRBV12-3 or TRBV12-4 with TRBJ1-2, with TRBD1 matching over 7 bases. The ends lost 8 bases at V and 5 bases at J; junction bases unmatched: 5. There are 12 residues in the CDR3. CDR3 protein: CASRDSPYGYTF. Written as DNA, the CDR3 is TGTGCCAGCCGGGACAGCCCATATGGCTACACCTTC.

This clonotype showed up many times. The chain links TRBV27 to TRBJ1-2; maybe TRBD1 (5 bases). Trimming removed 2 bases at V and 6 bases at J, with 19 bases between. Germline loops: CDR1 MNHEY, CDR2 SMNVEV (reference sequence). The CDR3 has 16 amino acids. CDR3 sequence: CASSLLPQGQVDGYTF. Written as DNA, the CDR3 is TGTGCCAGCAGTTTACTCCCCCAGGGTCAAGTAGATGGCTACACCTTC.

This chain connects TRBV11-2 to TRBJ1-6; 12 nucleotides align to TRBD1. The germline gives CDR1 SGHAT, CDR2 FQNNGV. The junction had 2 bases not matched to a gene; V was cut back by 4 bases and J by 4 bases. The length of the CDR3 is 16 residues. CDR3 bases: TGTGCCAGCAGCTCGGGACAGGGGGCTTATAATTCACCCCTCCACTTT. This encodes CASSSGQGAYNSPLHF.